This TCR beta chain was captured by sequencing in a study of Ad26.COV2.S vaccination and SARS-CoV-2 variants. Sequencing used immunoSEQ multiplex PCR; TCRdb keeps in-frame clones, though not all of them. The data show 300,000 to 350,000 clones, 90% seen once. This CDR3 contains 13 residues. Germline CDR1 and CDR2: SNHLY and FYNNEI. With 2 bases removed from V and 4 bases from J, the gap between germline ends came to 8 bases. As to treatment: about 20 received Ad26.COV2.S at low or high dose, single or two shots; roughly five received placebo; per-sample allocation not given. Day 63 after the first vaccine or placebo injection was the time point for sampling. The sample came from a Boston adult aged 18-55 years.

The source material was peripheral blood, sampled in a trial of Ad26.COV2.S vaccine versus placebo. The V and J genes are TRBV2 and TRBJ1-2; tentative D call: TRBD1 (5 bases). This sequence was found in a person between 18 and 59 years old who received the Ad26.COV2.S COVID-19 vaccine or a placebo. CDR3 residues: CASSEQGVYGYTF. The CDR3, as DNA: TGTGCCAGCAGTGAACAGGGCGTCTATGGCTACACCTTC.